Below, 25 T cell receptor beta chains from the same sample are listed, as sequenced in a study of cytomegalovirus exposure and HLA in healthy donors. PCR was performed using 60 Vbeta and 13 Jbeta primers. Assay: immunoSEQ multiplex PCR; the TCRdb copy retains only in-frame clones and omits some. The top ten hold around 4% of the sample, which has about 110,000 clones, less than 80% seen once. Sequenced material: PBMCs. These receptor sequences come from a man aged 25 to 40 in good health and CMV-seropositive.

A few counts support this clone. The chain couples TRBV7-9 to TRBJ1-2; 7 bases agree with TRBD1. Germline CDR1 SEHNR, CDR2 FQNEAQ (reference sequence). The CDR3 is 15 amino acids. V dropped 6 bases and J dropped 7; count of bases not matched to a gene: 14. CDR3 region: CASRPGVRQGGGYTF. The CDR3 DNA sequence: TGTGCCAGCAGGCCCGGGGTTCGACAGGGCGGTGGCTACACCTTC.

The chain's CDR3 is CASSHRDGYYGYTF. DNA for the CDR3: TGTGCCAGCAGCCACAGGGACGGCTACTATGGCTACACCTTC. The chain combines TRBV7-2 with TRBJ1-2, with D perhaps TRBD1 (6 bases). The CDR3 has 14 residues. Germline V lookup: CDR1 SGHTA, CDR2 FQGNSA. The V gene lost 5 bases and the J gene lost 3 bases, with 13 bases spanning the gap.

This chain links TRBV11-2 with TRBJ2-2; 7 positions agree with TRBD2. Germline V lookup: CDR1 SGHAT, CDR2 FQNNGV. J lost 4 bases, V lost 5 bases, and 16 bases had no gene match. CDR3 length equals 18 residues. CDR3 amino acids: CASSANPDWRGTTGELFF. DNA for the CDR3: TGTGCCAGCAGCGCAAACCCGGACTGGCGGGGGACCACCGGGGAGCTGTTTTTT.

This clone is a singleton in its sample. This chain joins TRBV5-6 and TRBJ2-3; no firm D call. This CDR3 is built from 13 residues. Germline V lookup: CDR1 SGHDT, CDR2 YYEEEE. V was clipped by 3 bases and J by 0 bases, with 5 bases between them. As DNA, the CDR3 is TGTGCCAGCAGCTCGGGTAGCACAGATACGCAGTATTTT. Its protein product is CASSSGSTDTQYF. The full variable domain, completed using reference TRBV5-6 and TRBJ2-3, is DAGVTQSPTHLIKTRGQQVTLRCSPKSGHDTVSWYQQALGQGPQFIFQYYEEEERQRGNFPDRFSGHQFPNYSSELNVNALLLGDSALYLCASSSGSTDTQYFGPGTRLTVL.

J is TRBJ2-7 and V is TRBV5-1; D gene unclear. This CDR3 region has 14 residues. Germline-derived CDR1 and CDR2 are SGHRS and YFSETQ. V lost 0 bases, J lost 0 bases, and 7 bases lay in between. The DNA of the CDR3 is TGCGCCAGCAGCTTGGGACTGATCTCCTACGAGCAGTACTTC. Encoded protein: CASSLGLISYEQYF.

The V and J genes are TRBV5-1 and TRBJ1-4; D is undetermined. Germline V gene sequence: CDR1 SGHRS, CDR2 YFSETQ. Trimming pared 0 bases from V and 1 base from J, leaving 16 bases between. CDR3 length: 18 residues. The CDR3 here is CASSLVPEATVTNEKLFF. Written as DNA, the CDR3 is TGCGCCAGCAGCTTGGTCCCGGAGGCCACGGTAACTAATGAAAAACTGTTTTTT.

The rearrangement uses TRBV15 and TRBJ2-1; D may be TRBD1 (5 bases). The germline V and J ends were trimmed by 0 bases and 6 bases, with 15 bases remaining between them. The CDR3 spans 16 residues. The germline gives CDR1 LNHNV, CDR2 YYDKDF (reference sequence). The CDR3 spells CATSRDNAQGFNEQFF. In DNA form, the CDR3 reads TGTGCCACCAGCAGAGATAACGCCCAGGGATTCAATGAGCAGTTCTTC.

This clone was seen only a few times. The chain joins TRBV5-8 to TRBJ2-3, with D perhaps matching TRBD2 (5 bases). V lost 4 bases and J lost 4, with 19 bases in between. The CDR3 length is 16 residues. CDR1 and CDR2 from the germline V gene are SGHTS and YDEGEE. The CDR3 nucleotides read TGTGCCAGCAGCCCAAGGAAGGGAGTGGGCGCAGATACGCAGTATTTT. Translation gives CASSPRKGVGADTQYF.

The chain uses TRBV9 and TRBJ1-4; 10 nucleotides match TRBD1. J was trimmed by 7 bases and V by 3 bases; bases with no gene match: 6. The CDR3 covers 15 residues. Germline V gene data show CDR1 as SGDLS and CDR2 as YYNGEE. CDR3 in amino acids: CASSETGGGGEKLFF. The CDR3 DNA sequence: TGTGCCAGCAGCGAGACAGGGGGCGGAGGTGAAAAACTGTTTTTT.

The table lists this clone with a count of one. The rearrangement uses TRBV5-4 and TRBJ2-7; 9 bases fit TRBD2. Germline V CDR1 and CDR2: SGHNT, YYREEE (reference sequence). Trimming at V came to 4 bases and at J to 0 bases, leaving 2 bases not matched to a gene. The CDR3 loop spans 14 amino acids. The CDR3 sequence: CASSLAGTSYEQYF. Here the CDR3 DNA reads TGTGCCAGCAGCCTAGCGGGGACCTCCTACGAGCAGTACTTC.

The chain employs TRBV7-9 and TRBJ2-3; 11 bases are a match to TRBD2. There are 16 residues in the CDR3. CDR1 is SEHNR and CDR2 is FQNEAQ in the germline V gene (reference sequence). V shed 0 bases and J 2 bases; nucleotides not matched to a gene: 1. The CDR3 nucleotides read TGTGCCAGCAGCTTAGCTAGCGGGGGGGCCACAGATACGCAGTATTTT. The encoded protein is CASSLASGGATDTQYF. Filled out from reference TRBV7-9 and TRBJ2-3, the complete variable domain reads DTGVSQNPRHKITKRGQNVTFRCDPISEHNRLYWYRQTLGQGPEFLTYFQNEAQLEKSRLLSDRFSAERPKGSFSTLEIQRTEQGDSAMYLCASSLASGGATDTQYFGPGTRLTVL.

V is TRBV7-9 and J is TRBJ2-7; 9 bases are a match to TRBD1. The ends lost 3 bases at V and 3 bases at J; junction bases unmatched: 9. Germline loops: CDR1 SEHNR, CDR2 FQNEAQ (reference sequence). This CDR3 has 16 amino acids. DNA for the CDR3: TGTGCCAGCAGCTTTACGGGACAGGGTAGGTTCTACGAGCAGTACTTC. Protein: CASSFTGQGRFYEQYF.

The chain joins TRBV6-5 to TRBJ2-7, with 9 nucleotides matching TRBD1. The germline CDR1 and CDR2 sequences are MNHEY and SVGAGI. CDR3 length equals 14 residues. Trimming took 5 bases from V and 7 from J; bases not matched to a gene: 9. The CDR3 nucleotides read TGTGCCAGCAGTCGAAGTCCGGGACAGGGAGAGCAGTACTTC. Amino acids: CASSRSPGQGEQYF.

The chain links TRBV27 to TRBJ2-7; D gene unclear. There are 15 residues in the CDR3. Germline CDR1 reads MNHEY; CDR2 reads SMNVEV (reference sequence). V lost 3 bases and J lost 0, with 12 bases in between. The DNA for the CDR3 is TGTGCCAGCAGTTTGATGTGGCGGCCCTCCTACGAGCAGTACTTC. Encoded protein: CASSLMWRPSYEQYF.

CDR3 amino acids: CASSLGAGSGYTF. For the CDR3, the DNA is TGTGCCAGCAGCTTAGGAGCGGGCTCTGGCTACACCTTC. The rearrangement links TRBV11-3 to TRBJ1-2, with D hard to call. Germline CDR1 and CDR2: SGHNT and YENEEA. V lost 1 base and J lost 7, with 10 bases in between. This CDR3 contains 13 residues.

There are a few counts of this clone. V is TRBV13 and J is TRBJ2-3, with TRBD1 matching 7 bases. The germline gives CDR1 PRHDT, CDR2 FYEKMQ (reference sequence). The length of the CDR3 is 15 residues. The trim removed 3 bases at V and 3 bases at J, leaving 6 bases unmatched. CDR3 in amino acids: CASSFTGAGTDTQYF. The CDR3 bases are TGTGCCAGCAGCTTCACAGGGGCTGGTACAGATACGCAGTATTTT. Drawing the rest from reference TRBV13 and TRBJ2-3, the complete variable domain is AAGVIQSPRHLIKEKRETATLKCYPIPRHDTVYWYQQGPGQDPQFLISFYEKMQSDKGSIPDRFSAQQFSDYHSELNMSSLELGDSALYFCASSFTGAGTDTQYFGPGTRLTVL.

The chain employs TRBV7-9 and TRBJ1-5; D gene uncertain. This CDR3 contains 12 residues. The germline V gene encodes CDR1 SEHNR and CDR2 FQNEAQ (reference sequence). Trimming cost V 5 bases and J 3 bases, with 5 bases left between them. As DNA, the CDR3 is TGTGCCAGCAGCCTTGTCAATCAGCCCCAGCATTTT. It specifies CASSLVNQPQHF.

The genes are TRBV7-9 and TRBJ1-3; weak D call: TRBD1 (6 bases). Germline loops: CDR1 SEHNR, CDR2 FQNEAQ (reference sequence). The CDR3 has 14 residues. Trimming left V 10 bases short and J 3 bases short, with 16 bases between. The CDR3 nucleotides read TGTGCCACCGGGGGGGCGGTAAATGGAAACACCATATATTTT. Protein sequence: CATGGAVNGNTIYF. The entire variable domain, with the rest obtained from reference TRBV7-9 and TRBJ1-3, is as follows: DTGVSQNPRHKITKRGQNVTFRCDPISEHNRLYWYRQTLGQGPEFLTYFQNEAQLEKSRLLSDRFSAERPKGSFSTLEIQRTEQGDSAMYLCATGGAVNGNTIYFGEGSWLTVV.

The CDR3 nucleotides read TGTGCCAGCAGTGGGGGGACTGGGGGAAGGAGGGCGGACTATGGCTACACCTTC. The encoded protein is CASSGGTGGRRADYGYTF. The chain employs TRBV6-1 and TRBJ1-2; possibly TRBD1 for D (5 bases). This CDR3 spans 18 amino acids. Germline CDR1 is MNHNS and CDR2 is SASEGT. Trimming removed 4 bases at V and 3 bases at J, with 24 bases between.

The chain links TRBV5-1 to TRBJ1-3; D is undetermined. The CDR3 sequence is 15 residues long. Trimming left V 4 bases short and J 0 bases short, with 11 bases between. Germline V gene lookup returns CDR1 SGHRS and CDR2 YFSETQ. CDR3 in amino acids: CASSPRTASGNTIYF. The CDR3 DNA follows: TGCGCCAGCAGCCCCCGGACTGCCTCTGGAAACACCATATATTTT.

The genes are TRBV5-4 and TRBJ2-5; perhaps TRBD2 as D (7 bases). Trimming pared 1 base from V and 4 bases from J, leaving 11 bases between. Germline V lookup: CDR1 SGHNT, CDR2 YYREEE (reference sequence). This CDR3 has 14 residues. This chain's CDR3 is CASSLPGGPETQYF. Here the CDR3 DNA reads TGTGCCAGCAGCTTGCCGGGGGGCCCAGAGACCCAGTACTTC.

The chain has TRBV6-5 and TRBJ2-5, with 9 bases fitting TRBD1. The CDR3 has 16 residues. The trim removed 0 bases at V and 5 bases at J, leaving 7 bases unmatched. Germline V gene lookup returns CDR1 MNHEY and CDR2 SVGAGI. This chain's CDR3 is CASSYSRTGVVETQYF. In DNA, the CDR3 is TGTGCCAGCAGTTACTCCAGGACAGGGGTTGTGGAGACCCAGTACTTC.

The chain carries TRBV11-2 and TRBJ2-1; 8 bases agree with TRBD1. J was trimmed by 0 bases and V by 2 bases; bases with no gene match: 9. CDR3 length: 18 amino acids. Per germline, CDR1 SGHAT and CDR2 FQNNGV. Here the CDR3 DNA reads TGTGCCAGCAGCTTATCCCGGACAGGGCTGAGCTCCTACAATGAGCAGTTCTTC. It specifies CASSLSRTGLSSYNEQFF.

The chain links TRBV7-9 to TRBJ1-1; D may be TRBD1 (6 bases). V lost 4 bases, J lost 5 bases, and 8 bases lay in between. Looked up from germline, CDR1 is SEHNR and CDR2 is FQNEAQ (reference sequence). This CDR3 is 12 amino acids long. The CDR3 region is CASSWGQTEAFF. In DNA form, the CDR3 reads TGTGCCAGCAGCTGGGGGCAAACTGAAGCTTTCTTT.

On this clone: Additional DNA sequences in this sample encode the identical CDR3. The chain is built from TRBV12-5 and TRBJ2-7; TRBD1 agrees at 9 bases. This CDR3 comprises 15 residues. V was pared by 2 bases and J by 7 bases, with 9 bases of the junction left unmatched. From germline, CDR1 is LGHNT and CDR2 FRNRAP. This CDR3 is CASGLLGQGRREQYF. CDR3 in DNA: TGTGCTAGTGGTTTGCTCGGACAGGGGAGGAGGGAGCAGTACTTC.